This T cell receptor beta chain appears in the sequencing data of a study of Graves' ophthalmopathy and Graves' hyperthyroidism. V lost 7 bases and J lost 2; bases outside the gene matches: 13. The germline CDR1 and CDR2 sequences are MDHEN and SYDVKM. The CDR3 is made up of 17 amino acids. CDR3 regions of TCR beta were amplified from RNA transcripts. A first-round RT-PCR used HTBI primers, followed by a second-round multiplex PCR. Each CDR3 protein is one row after TCRdb ran MiXCR on the multiplex PCR reads. The table lists hundreds of thousands of distinct CDR3 sequences, approximately 21% of them singletons.

The V call is TRBV28, the J call TRBJ2-2; 7 bases align to TRBD1. The sequenced sample consisted of peripheral blood. The receptor's source is a woman under 30 with stable Graves' hyperthyroidism. Some clones in this sample may be carry-over from other donors' samples. CDR3 in DNA: TGTGCCAGCAAAGTTACCAGGACAGGCGGAAACACCGGGGAGCTGTTTTTT. It yields the protein CASKVTRTGGNTGELFF.